The 30 T cell receptor beta chains reported below all come from one sample, sequenced in a study of shared clonotypes between healthy human individuals. TCRdb keeps only in-frame clones here, not all; method: immunoSEQ multiplex PCR. Among about 2.4 million clones listed, 80% to 95% were seen once. Sequencing was performed on naive CD4+ T cells from PBMCs. As for subset: CD45RA+ positively selected. The source is a young man in good health. Some clones in this sample may be carry-over from other donors' samples.

The rearrangement joins TRBV5-5 to TRBJ1-2; TRBD1 might be the D (5 bases). V was clipped by 4 bases and J by 4 bases, with 14 bases between them. The CDR3 spans 14 residues. Germline loops: CDR1 SGHKS, CDR2 YYEKEE (reference sequence). Written as DNA, the CDR3 is TGTGCCAGCAGCGCCCAGACAGAGACCTATGGCTACACCTTC. This encodes CASSAQTETYGYTF.

The V call is TRBV5-4, the J call TRBJ2-1; perhaps TRBD2 as D (6 bases). Germline values: CDR1 SGHNT, CDR2 YYREEE (reference sequence). V gave up 5 bases and J gave up 1 base, with 10 bases separating them. This CDR3 has 14 amino acids. The CDR3 reads CASSRLASYNEQFF. In DNA, the CDR3 is TGTGCCAGCAGTAGGCTAGCGTCCTACAATGAGCAGTTCTTC.

This clone was detected only once. The J gene is TRBJ2-1, the V gene TRBV11-2; D is uncertain. CDR3 length: 17 residues. CDR1 and CDR2 from the germline V gene are SGHAT and FQNNGV. V was clipped by 3 bases and J by 0 bases, with 15 bases between them. The CDR3 loop reads CASSLLGGGSSYNEQFF. The DNA for the CDR3 is TGTGCCAGCAGCTTGTTAGGTGGCGGTAGCTCCTACAATGAGCAGTTCTTC.

J is TRBJ2-1 and V is TRBV5-1, with D perhaps TRBD2 (5 bases). The V gene's germline CDR1 is SGHRS and CDR2 YFSETQ. The CDR3 totals 13 residues. The V end lost 4 bases, the J end lost 8 bases, and 13 bases lay between the germline ends. CDR3 sequence: CASSHGESDEQFF. In DNA form, the CDR3 reads TGCGCCAGCAGCCATGGGGAGAGCGATGAGCAGTTCTTC.

In this sample, this clone turned up a few times. The genes are TRBV16 and TRBJ2-3; 10 bases map to TRBD1. V lost 4 bases and J lost 11; bases outside the gene matches: 6. The CDR3 is 13 residues long. Germline CDR1 KGHSY, CDR2 FQNENV. Here the CDR3 reads CASSPFRDRGQYF. DNA for the CDR3: TGTGCCAGCAGCCCATTCCGGGACAGGGGGCAGTATTTT.

The chain joins TRBV30 to TRBJ1-4; D possibly corresponds to TRBD1 (5 bases). This CDR3 comprises 16 residues. Trimming cost V 1 base and J 0 bases, with 12 bases left between them. CDR1 GTSNPN and CDR2 SVGIG come from the germline V gene (reference sequence). In nucleotides, the CDR3 is TGTGCCTGGAGTGAGGGGAGAGCTGCAACTAATGAAAAACTGTTTTTT. Protein sequence: CAWSEGRAATNEKLFF.

V is TRBV4-3 and J is TRBJ2-1; no clear D. This CDR3 comprises 15 residues. Between the trimmed V and J ends, which lost 6 bases and 5 bases, there was a span of 17 bases. Germline lookup yields CDR1 LGHNA and CDR2 YSLEER. This chain's CDR3 is CASSPDTTNNNEQFF. The CDR3 DNA follows: TGCGCCAGCAGTCCAGACACAACAAATAACAATGAGCAGTTCTTC.

This chain uses TRBV19 with TRBJ1-2; D is uncertain. Looked up from germline, CDR1 is LNHDA and CDR2 is SQIVND (reference sequence). The CDR3 extends over 12 amino acids. The germline V and J ends were trimmed by 5 bases and 4 bases, with 8 bases remaining between them. The CDR3 coding sequence is TGTGCCAGTAGTGAAGTTAGCTATGGCTACACCTTC. As protein: CASSEVSYGYTF. Full variable domain (missing parts from reference TRBV19 and TRBJ1-2): DGGITQSPKYLFRKEGQNVTLSCEQNLNHDAMYWYRQDPGQGLRLIYYSQIVNDFQKGDIAEGYSVSREKKESFPLTVTSAQKNPTAFYLCASSEVSYGYTFGSGTRLTVV.

This sequence joins TRBV5-1 and TRBJ2-7; 7 bases line up with TRBD2. The germline V gene has CDR1 SGHRS and CDR2 YFSETQ. Unmatched junction bases numbered 10, after V lost 4 bases and J lost 3 bases. There are 15 residues in the CDR3. The CDR3 DNA follows: TGCGCCAGCAGCCTTGGGCCCTCGGGGGGCTACGAGCAGTACTTC. This gives the protein CASSLGPSGGYEQYF.

This chain connects TRBV5-6 to TRBJ2-1; 7 nucleotides line up with TRBD2. With V trimmed by 3 bases and J by 9 bases, 9 bases remained unmatched. Per germline, CDR1 SGHDT and CDR2 YYEEEE. The CDR3 covers 14 residues. The CDR3 sequence is CASSSGLTGGEQFF. CDR3 in DNA: TGTGCCAGCAGCTCGGGACTAACGGGAGGTGAGCAGTTCTTC.

The gene calls are TRBV6-5 and TRBJ2-1; perhaps TRBD1 as D (5 bases). Trimming removed 7 bases from V and 5 bases from J, with 15 bases in between. In germline, CDR1 is MNHEY, CDR2 SVGAGI. CDR3 length: 14 amino acids. The CDR3 region is CASKIQTVNNEQFF. In DNA form, the CDR3 reads TGTGCCAGCAAAATTCAGACAGTCAACAATGAGCAGTTCTTC.

This chain uses TRBV4-1 with TRBJ2-3; D gene unclear. The length of the CDR3 is 14 residues. Germline V gene sequence: CDR1 MGHRA, CDR2 YSYEKL. V was cut by 0 bases and J by 0 bases, with 4 bases left in between. CDR3 region: CASSQDTSTDTQYF. The CDR3 DNA reads TGCGCCAGCAGCCAAGATACGAGCACAGATACGCAGTATTTT.

The rearrangement joins TRBV7-3 to TRBJ2-1; D remains unclear. Trimming took 5 bases from V and 5 from J, leaving 10 bases between them. Germline CDR1 is SGHTA and CDR2 is FQGTGA. CDR3 length equals 13 residues. CDR3: CASSLQPHNEQFF. DNA of the CDR3: TGTGCCAGCAGCCTCCAACCCCACAATGAGCAGTTCTTC.

The V call is TRBV28, the J call TRBJ1-4; D may be TRBD1 (6 bases). This CDR3 comprises 15 residues. V lost 6 bases, J lost 7 bases, and 18 bases lay in between. In germline, CDR1 is MDHEN, CDR2 SYDVKM. The CDR3, as DNA: TGTGCCAGCAGCCGTCTTGGGGGCGAGGGTGAAAAACTGTTTTTT. Its protein product is CASSRLGGEGEKLFF.

The gene calls are TRBV4-2 and TRBJ1-5; 7 nucleotides agree with TRBD1. Germline loops: CDR1 LGHNA, CDR2 YNFKEQ. The CDR3 is 14 residues long. V gave up 1 base and J gave up 7 bases; unmatched junction bases: 4. The CDR3 sequence: CASSQVQGGQPQHF. DNA for the CDR3: TGTGCCAGCAGCCAAGTCCAGGGGGGCCAGCCCCAGCATTTT.

The rearrangement joins TRBV18 to TRBJ1-1; D is unclear. This CDR3 spans 13 amino acids. Germline assignment: CDR1 KGHSH and CDR2 LQKENI. V lost 3 bases to trimming and J lost 1 base, with 6 bases between them. The CDR3 reads CASSPQPNTEAFF. The CDR3 DNA reads TGTGCCAGCTCACCCCAGCCGAACACTGAAGCTTTCTTT.

The gene calls are TRBV27 and TRBJ1-1; 7 bases are shared with TRBD1. CDR1 is MNHEY and CDR2 is SMNVEV in the germline V gene (reference sequence). With V trimmed by 4 bases and J by 5 bases, 10 bases remained unmatched. This CDR3 is built from 15 residues. The CDR3 sequence: CASSSRAGGGTEAFF. Here the CDR3 DNA reads TGTGCCAGCAGTTCCCGGGCAGGGGGAGGTACTGAAGCTTTCTTT.

This sequence joins TRBV5-5 and TRBJ1-2; D perhaps matches TRBD1 (6 bases). The CDR3 runs to 14 residues. Germline assignment: CDR1 SGHKS and CDR2 YYEKEE (reference sequence). The V gene lost 3 bases and the J gene lost 4 bases, with 13 bases spanning the gap. The CDR3 here is CASSSITGPYGYTF. The DNA for the CDR3 is TGTGCCAGCAGCTCAATCACAGGGCCCTATGGCTACACCTTC. Complete variable domain (other parts from reference TRBV5-5 and TRBJ1-2): DAGVTQSPTHLIKTRGQQVTLRCSPISGHKSVSWYQQVLGQGPQFIFQYYEKEERGRGNFPDRFSARQFPNYSSELNVNALLLGDSALYLCASSSITGPYGYTFGSGTRLTVV.

The J gene is TRBJ2-7, the V gene TRBV19, with 7 bases fitting TRBD2. Germline V gene lookup returns CDR1 LNHDA and CDR2 SQIVND (reference sequence). V lost 0 bases and J lost 2; bases outside the gene matches: 4. The CDR3 length is 15 residues. The CDR3 spells CASSIDPGGAYEQYF. CDR3 bases: TGTGCCAGTAGTATAGATCCGGGAGGAGCCTACGAGCAGTACTTC.

V gene TRBV4-3 combines with J gene TRBJ1-5; 7 bases agree with TRBD1. In germline, CDR1 is LGHNA, CDR2 YSLEER. Losses at the gene ends were 0 bases for V and 3 bases for J; bases not matched to a gene: 5. The CDR3 contains 16 residues. The CDR3 region is CASSQDGTAYNQPQHF. For the CDR3, the DNA is TGCGCCAGCAGCCAAGATGGGACAGCTTACAATCAGCCCCAGCATTTT.

A few counts support this clone. The chain links TRBV7-7 to TRBJ2-1; 10 bases agree with TRBD2. There are 14 residues in the CDR3. Germline V lookup: CDR1 SSHAT, CDR2 FNYEAQ (reference sequence). The V and J ends lost 3 bases and 8 bases, in that order; junction bases with no gene match: 4. The CDR3 here is CASSLGLANDEQFF. For the CDR3, the DNA is TGTGCCAGCAGCTTGGGACTAGCGAACGATGAGCAGTTCTTC.

This rearrangement joins TRBV6-5 to TRBJ1-1; D is possibly TRBD1 (6 bases). The germline gives CDR1 MNHEY, CDR2 SVGAGI. This CDR3 spans 14 amino acids. Trimming cost V 1 base and J 10 bases, with 16 bases left between them. CDR3 coding DNA: TGTGCCAGCAGTTACTTGGACAGCCGTCGGGGAGCTTTCTTT. Its protein is CASSYLDSRRGAFF.

The chain combines TRBV5-4 with TRBJ2-7, with a weak D call TRBD2 (5 bases). The CDR3 sequence is 15 residues long. Trimming took 3 bases from V and 2 from J, leaving 15 bases between them. Germline CDR1 is SGHNT and CDR2 is YYREEE (reference sequence). The CDR3 loop reads CASSWRQRGAYEQYF. CDR3 sequence (DNA): TGTGCCAGCAGCTGGAGGCAGCGTGGGGCCTACGAGCAGTACTTC. Using reference TRBV5-4 and TRBJ2-7 for the parts outside the CDR3, the full variable domain is ETGVTQSPTHLIKTRGQQVTLRCSSQSGHNTVSWYQQALGQGPQFIFQYYREEENGRGNFPPRFSGLQFPNYSSELNVNALELDDSALYLCASSWRQRGAYEQYFGPGTRLTVT.

In this sample, this clone turned up once. J is TRBJ1-2 and V is TRBV18; 8 bases match TRBD1. The germline gives CDR1 KGHSH, CDR2 LQKENI. This CDR3 has 14 residues. V dropped 4 bases and J dropped 6; count of bases not matched to a gene: 7. The CDR3 region has the DNA TGTGCCAGCTCACAGACCGCAGGGGGCGATGGCTACACCTTC. It translates to CASSQTAGGDGYTF.

This chain connects TRBV7-9 to TRBJ1-5; the D is unclear. The CDR3 runs to 13 residues. Trimming cost V 5 bases and J 4 bases, with 9 bases left between them. Germline CDR1 SEHNR, CDR2 FQNEAQ (reference sequence). The CDR3 DNA follows: TGTGCCAGCAGCAAAGCTGCAAATCAGCCCCAGCATTTT. Protein sequence: CASSKAANQPQHF.

This chain joins TRBV5-8 and TRBJ1-1, with a weak D call TRBD1 (5 bases). This CDR3 has 13 amino acids. V was clipped by 0 bases and J by 7 bases, with 10 bases between them. Germline-derived CDR1 and CDR2 are SGHTS and YDEGEE. CDR3 in DNA: TGTGCCAGCAGCTTGGTGTCTAGGGGTGAAGCTTTCTTT. Its protein is CASSLVSRGEAFF.

This clone was seen only once. The rearrangement uses TRBV7-2 and TRBJ1-1; D perhaps matches TRBD1 (6 bases). CDR1 SGHTA and CDR2 FQGNSA come from the germline V gene. The CDR3 has 14 residues. V dropped 2 bases and J dropped 3 bases, with 10 bases sitting between them. The CDR3 region is CASSLIAGDTEAFF. DNA for the CDR3: TGTGCCAGCAGCTTAATTGCAGGGGACACTGAAGCTTTCTTT.

The chain recombines TRBV5-1 with TRBJ2-5; 8 bases are a match to TRBD2. V lost 4 bases, J lost 5 bases, and 10 bases stayed unmatched. Germline lookup yields CDR1 SGHRS and CDR2 YFSETQ. The CDR3 is made up of 15 amino acids. DNA for the CDR3: TGCGCCAGCAGCCCCGGGGGGGCAGGCGGGGAGACCCAGTACTTC. It yields the protein CASSPGGAGGETQYF.

The V call is TRBV6-1, the J call TRBJ1-5; perhaps TRBD1 as D (6 bases). Trimming cost V 6 bases and J 1 base, with 10 bases left between them. This CDR3 comprises 14 residues. Germline V lookup: CDR1 MNHNS, CDR2 SASEGT. The DNA for the CDR3 is TGTGCCAGCAGCGGGGGGGCCAGCAATCAGCCCCAGCATTTT. Translated: CASSGGASNQPQHF.

The rearrangement links TRBV28 to TRBJ1-2, with 9 nucleotides matching TRBD1. The germline V gene has CDR1 MDHEN and CDR2 SYDVKM. The CDR3 covers 15 residues. The V gene end was trimmed by 6 bases and the J gene end by 4 bases; junction bases not matched to a gene: 9. CDR3 sequence (DNA): TGTGCCAGCAGCTCCCCCGGGACAGGGTCCTATGGCTACACCTTC. Translated, it gives CASSSPGTGSYGYTF.